This T cell receptor (beta chain) was observed in a study of blood T cell repertoires in COVID-19 (dated by TCRdb to 2019 to 2021). Regarding the complete study: Samples covering the acute and convalescent phases of COVID-19 were provided by collaborators in the United States, Italy and Spain. Samples came from the ongoing ImmuneRACE study (first 160 participants) plus 1,254 subjects from 6 global collaborators. The material from the prospective study consisted of cDNA or gDNA derived from T cells, B-cell-depleted T cells, or PBMCs. Deeply sampled blood TCRbeta repertoires from subjects exposed to, actively infected with, or recovered from COVID-19 were included in the dataset. Where available, HLA class I and class II types were taken from metadata supplied by the sample provider and were not determined by assay-based typing. The repertoires were released in a freely available public database intended as a resource for research on the immune response to SARS-CoV-2. Nearly every sample came with metadata listing a de-identified subject ID, COVID-19 status, age in years and sex. Study-wide findings and limitations: The amount of clinical and demographic metadata varied by source and participant and was provided uncurated.

Trimming takes 7 bases from V and 6 bases from J, and the germline ends sit 15 bases apart. CDR1 SGHTA and CDR2 FQGNSA are derived from the germline V gene. Including cysteine and phenylalanine, the CDR3 has 13 amino acids. Only the CDR3 DNA stays, 39 bases, in frame from base 1. In regard to this clone: Its specific antigen is unknown. It has no much larger one-base neighbor in the sample; base qualities were not kept.

The immunoSEQ Assay, a bias-controlled multiplex PCR, was used to amplify TCRbeta CDR3 regions from genomic DNA. The paper's data handling went like this. The number of nucleated cells in each sample was estimated from the amplification of reference gene primers within the assay. To quantify the absolute abundance of each unique TCRbeta CDR3 rearrangement, sequence reads were collapsed and filtered. For each sample, productive Simpson clonality was calculated as the square root of Simpson's diversity index across productive rearrangements. TCRdb stores this immuneACCESS table with in-frame sequences only. Part of the clones is absent; in the studies checked, under half of the shortfall reflects unresolved V genes, and no reason is known for the rest. The DNA was the basis for D and trimming; V, J and clone size are from that table. This sample gives approximately 210,000 clones in total; 92% of them show up just once. The ten largest clones capture 0.95% to 1.5% of the sample.

Whole blood was collected in K2EDTA tubes by collaborating institutions according to the institutions' own protocols. For TCRbeta analysis, collaborator samples were shipped as frozen whole blood, as isolated PBMCs, or as DNA extracted from either sample type. The material sequenced was peripheral blood. The chain links TRBV7-2 with TRBJ1-1, and perhaps TRBD1 as D gene, on 6 matching bases. The clonotype was recovered from a young man with acute or convalescent COVID-19. The DNA sequence is as follows: TGTGCCAGCAAAGTATGGCAGGGGCCTGAAGCTTTCTTT. This gives the protein CASKVWQGPEAFF.